One sample yielded the 30 T cell receptor beta chains listed below, sequenced in a study of cytomegalovirus exposure and HLA in healthy donors. Primers included in the PCR were 60 Vbeta and 13 Jbeta primers. TCRdb's table, derived via immunoSEQ multiplex PCR, lists solely in-frame clones and lacks some. This repertoire shows some 130,000 clones, roughly three quarters found once; its top ten account for about 1.4%. Sequencing used PBMCs. These receptors were collected from a woman in her thirties or forties in good health and CMV-seronegative.

This clone was detected once. V gene TRBV6-6 combines with J gene TRBJ1-1, with D possibly matching TRBD1 (6 bases). Trimming left V 6 bases short and J 4 bases short, with 9 bases between. The CDR3 loop spans 12 amino acids. Per germline, CDR1 MNHNY and CDR2 SVGAGI (reference sequence). DNA of the CDR3: TGTGCCAGCAGGATAGGGGGCACTGAAGCTTTCTTT. Protein product: CASRIGGTEAFF.

V is TRBV15 and J is TRBJ2-1; D might be TRBD1 (5 bases). The length of the CDR3 is 17 residues. Trimming shortened V by 1 base and J by 0 bases, and 13 bases separated the two germline ends. Per the germline V gene, CDR1 is LNHNV and CDR2 is YYDKDF (reference sequence). CDR3 DNA sequence: TGTGCCACCAGCAGAGGGAGACAGATGACCTCCTACAATGAGCAGTTCTTC. It translates to CATSRGRQMTSYNEQFF.

This clone was detected only a few times. The chain recombines TRBV19 with TRBJ1-1; a weak D match, TRBD1 (5 bases). V lost 4 bases to trimming and J lost 2 bases, with 14 bases between them. The CDR3 has 15 amino acids. CDR1 is LNHDA, CDR2 SQIVND, per germline (reference sequence). CDR3 protein: CASSTYAGGNTEAFF. The CDR3 region has the DNA TGTGCCAGTAGTACTTATGCGGGGGGTAACACTGAAGCTTTCTTT.

The J gene is TRBJ1-1, the V gene TRBV7-2, with 8 bases matching TRBD1. Germline values: CDR1 SGHTA, CDR2 FQGNSA. V was pared by 4 bases and J by 7 bases, with 5 bases of the junction left unmatched. The CDR3 covers 13 residues. CDR3 residues: CASSWGQEVEAFF. The CDR3 DNA is TGTGCCAGCAGCTGGGGACAGGAGGTTGAAGCTTTCTTT.

This clone was seen a handful of times. V usage is TRBV2 and J usage is TRBJ1-5; TRBD1 is a possible D gene (5 bases). Looked up from germline, CDR1 is SNHLY and CDR2 is FYNNEI. The CDR3 is 15 residues long. V lost 3 bases and J lost 5, with 14 bases in between. CDR3 sequence reads: CASSDGHGGDQPQHF. The DNA for the CDR3 is TGTGCCAGCAGTGACGGGCACGGGGGGGATCAGCCCCAGCATTTT.

This clone was picked up a small number of times. This chain joins TRBV19 and TRBJ2-1; D unclear. The V end lost 8 bases, the J end lost 7 bases, and 12 bases lay between the germline ends. The CDR3 totals 12 residues. Germline V gene lookup returns CDR1 LNHDA and CDR2 SQIVND (reference sequence). The CDR3 is CASSSQLNEQFF. The CDR3 DNA follows: TGTGCCAGTTCCTCGCAGTTAAATGAGCAGTTCTTC. Using reference TRBV19 and TRBJ2-1 for the parts outside the CDR3, the full variable domain is DGGITQSPKYLFRKEGQNVTLSCEQNLNHDAMYWYRQDPGQGLRLIYYSQIVNDFQKGDIAEGYSVSREKKESFPLTVTSAQKNPTAFYLCASSSQLNEQFFGPGTRLTVL.

This clone was picked up a small number of times. The chain joins TRBV11-1 to TRBJ2-2; perhaps TRBD1 as D (5 bases). The CDR3 totals 14 residues. In germline, CDR1 is SGHAT, CDR2 FQDESV (reference sequence). Trimming removed 2 bases at V and 6 bases at J, with 10 bases between. Written as DNA, the CDR3 is TGTGCCAGCAGCTTATATTGGGGCGCCGGGGAGCTGTTTTTT. Residues: CASSLYWGAGELFF.

This CDR3 is CASSQGQRNERGEQYF. In nucleotides, the CDR3 is TGCGCCAGCAGCCAAGGACAGCGGAATGAGAGGGGCGAGCAGTACTTC. This chain uses TRBV5-1 with TRBJ2-7, with D possibly TRBD1 on 6 matching bases. V was cut by 4 bases and J by 6 bases, with 23 bases left in between. The CDR3 is 16 amino acids. CDR1 is SGHRS, CDR2 YFSETQ, per germline.

The chain carries TRBV6-1 and TRBJ2-3, with 8 bases matching TRBD2. Per the germline V gene, CDR1 is MNHNS and CDR2 is SASEGT. This CDR3 is built from 14 residues. The trim removed 7 bases at V and 3 bases at J, leaving 6 bases unmatched. The DNA for the CDR3 is TGTGCCAGCAAATTAGCGGGGTTAACAGATACGCAGTATTTT. It specifies CASKLAGLTDTQYF.

In this sample, this clone turned up once. CDR3 protein: CASRPSGLAGGKSYEQYF. The CDR3 nucleotides read TGTGCCAGCCGCCCCTCTGGACTAGCGGGGGGGAAGTCCTACGAGCAGTACTTC. This chain uses TRBV28 with TRBJ2-7, with 15 positions matching TRBD2. Germline V gene lookup returns CDR1 MDHEN and CDR2 SYDVKM. This CDR3 comprises 18 residues. V was clipped by 8 bases and J by 1 base; unmatched bases: 12. The whole variable domain, filled in from reference TRBV28 and TRBJ2-7, reads DVKVTQSSRYLVKRTGEKVFLECVQDMDHENMFWYRQDPGLGLRLIYFSYDVKMKEKGDIPEGYSVSREKKERFSLILESASTNQTSMYLCASRPSGLAGGKSYEQYFGPGTRLTVT.

The chain combines TRBV5-6 with TRBJ1-4; D is uncertain. The ends were cut back, 4 bases at V and 6 bases at J, with 16 bases in the middle. There are 15 residues in the CDR3. Looked up from germline, CDR1 is SGHDT and CDR2 is YYEEEE. CDR3 nucleotides: TGTGCCAGCAGCCGCGACATTTGGATGGATGAAAAACTGTTTTTT. Encoded protein: CASSRDIWMDEKLFF.

The rearrangement links TRBV2 to TRBJ2-7, with 7 bases fitting TRBD1. The ends lost 4 bases at V and 2 bases at J; junction bases unmatched: 2. Looked up from germline, CDR1 is SNHLY and CDR2 is FYNNEI. The CDR3 is 13 residues long. CDR3 bases: TGTGCCAGCAGTGGGCAGGGGGCCTACGAGCAGTACTTC. This encodes CASSGQGAYEQYF.

This clone was observed a single time. J is TRBJ1-5 and V is TRBV15; D perhaps matches TRBD1 (6 bases). CDR3 length equals 16 residues. Germline V gene sequence: CDR1 LNHNV, CDR2 YYDKDF (reference sequence). With 3 bases removed from V and 2 bases from J, the gap between germline ends came to 14 bases. The CDR3 loop is CATSSLDRSGNQPQHF. CDR3 nucleotides: TGTGCCACCAGCAGCTTAGACAGGAGCGGCAATCAGCCCCAGCATTTT.

V usage is TRBV7-9 and J usage is TRBJ1-6, with 9 bases fitting TRBD1. V lost 1 base, J lost 12 bases, and 13 bases stayed unmatched. In germline, CDR1 is SEHNR, CDR2 FQNEAQ (reference sequence). The CDR3 has 17 amino acids. As DNA, the CDR3 is TGTGCCAGCAGCTTAGGTGAATTGACAGGGGGTTTTCGACCCCTCCACTTT. It yields the protein CASSLGELTGGFRPLHF.

This chain uses TRBV5-1 with TRBJ2-1; 11 positions match TRBD1. The V gene's germline CDR1 is SGHRS and CDR2 YFSETQ. The junction had 16 bases not matched to a gene; V was cut back by 7 bases and J by 10 bases. This CDR3 region has 16 residues. The chain's CDR3 is CASESPRDRGFGEQFF. The CDR3 region has the DNA TGCGCCAGCGAATCCCCACGGGACAGGGGGTTCGGGGAGCAGTTCTTC.

The V and J genes are TRBV30 and TRBJ1-1; 7 bases are shared with TRBD1. The germline CDR1 and CDR2 sequences are GTSNPN and SVGIG (reference sequence). Trimming took 0 bases from V and 11 from J; bases not matched to a gene: 12. The CDR3 has 14 amino acids. DNA of the CDR3: TGTGCCTGGAGTGTAAAGTCGGACAGGCCTCGGGCTTTCTTT. Its translation is CAWSVKSDRPRAFF.

This clone was seen a few times. Other nucleotide sequences from this sample produce the same CDR3. This rearrangement joins TRBV4-1 to TRBJ2-3; 13 bases agree with TRBD2. Germline CDR1 MGHRA, CDR2 YSYEKL. This CDR3 is built from 16 residues. Trimming removed 4 bases from V and 1 base from J; junction bases left unmatched: 2. The CDR3 spells CASSRGLAGGTDTQYF. The CDR3 DNA is TGCGCCAGCAGCCGCGGACTAGCGGGGGGCACAGATACGCAGTATTTT.

This sequence joins TRBV6-5 and TRBJ1-1, with D possibly matching TRBD1 (6 bases). The V and J ends lost 5 bases and 8 bases respectively, with 9 bases between them. Germline assignment: CDR1 MNHEY and CDR2 SVGAGI. This CDR3 is built from 11 residues. DNA of the CDR3: TGTGCCAGCAGTATGACAGGAGAAGCTTTCTTT. Translation gives CASSMTGEAFF.

The gene calls are TRBV5-4 and TRBJ2-6; D is perhaps TRBD1 (6 bases). Trimming removed 4 bases at V and 0 bases at J, with 14 bases between. Germline loops: CDR1 SGHNT, CDR2 YYREEE (reference sequence). CDR3 length equals 17 residues. CDR3 DNA sequence: TGTGCCAGCAGCACTTCGGGACATAGCTCTGGGGCCAACGTCCTGACTTTC. Its protein is CASSTSGHSSGANVLTF.

The rearrangement joins TRBV6-5 to TRBJ2-7; a weak D match, TRBD2 (6 bases). The germline V gene encodes CDR1 MNHEY and CDR2 SVGAGI. This CDR3 is 13 amino acids long. Trimming took off 4 bases at V and 1 base at J, with 8 bases between the two ends. The CDR3: CASSLRGSYEQYF. In DNA form, the CDR3 reads TGTGCCAGCAGTTTACGGGGGTCCTACGAGCAGTACTTC.

This rearrangement joins TRBV7-2 to TRBJ2-7, with D unresolved. The CDR3 has 11 residues. Germline lookup yields CDR1 SGHTA and CDR2 FQGNSA. The V end lost 1 base, the J end lost 6 bases, and 4 bases lay between the germline ends. The CDR3 DNA sequence: TGTGCCAGCAGCTTAGGGGCCGAGCAGTACTTC. Translating it yields CASSLGAEQYF.

The chain links TRBV7-2 to TRBJ1-2, with D possibly being TRBD1 (5 bases). Trimming removed 5 bases from V and 3 bases from J, with 16 bases in between. This CDR3 spans 15 amino acids. Per the germline V gene, CDR1 is SGHTA and CDR2 is FQGNSA. DNA for the CDR3: TGTGCCAGCAGCCCTGGGCCGGGGGATTACTATGGCTACACCTTC. This codes for CASSPGPGDYYGYTF.

V usage is TRBV19 and J usage is TRBJ1-2, with a possible D match to TRBD1 (5 bases). Germline V lookup: CDR1 LNHDA, CDR2 SQIVND (reference sequence). V was shortened by 5 bases and J by 0 bases, with 13 bases between the two germline ends. This CDR3 comprises 15 residues. The CDR3 DNA follows: TGTGCCAGTAGTTACCGCAGGGAGGCTAACTATGGCTACACCTTC. Amino acids: CASSYRREANYGYTF.

The chain is built from TRBV19 and TRBJ1-6, with 7 nucleotides matching TRBD1. CDR3 size: 15 residues. J gave up 2 bases and V 4 bases, and 2 bases lay outside the gene matches. Per germline, CDR1 LNHDA and CDR2 SQIVND (reference sequence). CDR3 DNA sequence: TGTGCCAGTAGTAGGACAGGCACCTATAATTCACCCCTCCACTTT. This codes for CASSRTGTYNSPLHF.

This clone turned up a few times. The chain couples TRBV10-1 to TRBJ2-1; TRBD2 aligns across 7 bases. The CDR3 is 15 residues long. Per the germline V gene, CDR1 is WNHNN and CDR2 is SYGVQD (reference sequence). Losses at the gene ends were 4 bases for V and 2 bases for J; bases not matched to a gene: 5. The DNA of the CDR3 is TGCGCCAGCAGTGTTACGGGGGGAACCTACAATGAGCAGTTCTTC. Its protein is CASSVTGGTYNEQFF.

In this sample, this clone turned up a few times. The chain employs TRBV28 and TRBJ2-1; perhaps TRBD2 as D (6 bases). Trimming removed 6 bases from V and 8 bases from J, with 14 bases in between. CDR1 is MDHEN and CDR2 is SYDVKM in the germline V gene. This CDR3 has 13 amino acids. The CDR3 coding sequence is TGTGCCAGCAGAGTGACTAGTTTCCATGAGCAGTTCTTC. Its translation is CASRVTSFHEQFF.

The CDR3 region is CASSLRGGSTDTQYF. CDR3 nucleotides: TGCGCCAGCAGCTTACGGGGGGGAAGCACAGATACGCAGTATTTT. This chain connects TRBV5-1 to TRBJ2-3; 8 bases are a match to TRBD2. Per the germline V gene, CDR1 is SGHRS and CDR2 is YFSETQ. J lost 0 bases, V lost 2 bases, and 2 bases had no gene match. The length of the CDR3 is 15 residues.

The V gene is TRBV15, the J gene TRBJ1-5; D gene unclear. The germline CDR1 and CDR2 sequences are LNHNV and YYDKDF (reference sequence). The CDR3 contains 17 residues. V gave up 0 bases and J gave up 4 bases, with 16 bases separating them. The CDR3 DNA sequence: TGTGCCACCAGCAGAGATCTCCAATCAGGAGGGAATCAGCCCCAGCATTTT. Its translation: CATSRDLQSGGNQPQHF.

V and J are TRBV19 and TRBJ1-4; D uncertain. Germline CDR1 and CDR2: LNHDA and SQIVND (reference sequence). The CDR3 length is 15 residues. The ends were cut back, 5 bases at V and 4 bases at J, with 14 bases in the middle. CDR3 in amino acids: CASSAGRTGNEKLFF. The CDR3 DNA follows: TGTGCCAGTAGTGCGGGCCGGACGGGTAATGAAAAACTGTTTTTT.

The V gene is TRBV28, the J gene TRBJ1-2; TRBD1 aligns across 7 bases. The V gene's germline CDR1 is MDHEN and CDR2 SYDVKM. This CDR3 has 14 amino acids. V dropped 2 bases and J dropped 3; count of bases not matched to a gene: 3. The CDR3 loop reads CASSLEDRDYGYTF. In DNA form, the CDR3 reads TGTGCCAGCAGTTTAGAAGACAGGGACTATGGCTACACCTTC.